This TCR beta chain was sequenced during a study of blood T cell repertoires in COVID-19. Across the study: COVID-19 samples, acute and convalescent, were from the United States, Italy and Spain. Sources were T cells, B-cell-depleted T cells, or PBMCs; the material itself was cDNA or gDNA.

Authors' analysis steps: Researchers report that nucleated cell counts were estimated from reference gene primer amplification. TCRdb's copy holds only in-frame clones and misses some; the assay was immunoSEQ multiplex PCR. The DNA gave D and trimming, while V, J and clone size come from that table. The sample yields 190,000 or so clones, about 86% seen once. Germline values: CDR1 PRHDT, CDR2 FYEKMQ (reference sequence). The CDR3 consists of 16 residues. The ends lost 5 bases at V and 5 bases at J; junction bases unmatched: 6. The origin of this receptor is a woman younger than 45 with active or convalescent COVID-19. V and J are TRBV13 and TRBJ2-3; 14 nucleotides match TRBD2. The sequenced material came from peripheral blood. CDR3: CASSPKGLAGEDTQYF. CDR3 in DNA: TGTGCCAGCAGCCCAAAGGGACTAGCGGGAGAAGATACGCAGTATTTT.